Shown below are 11 T cell receptor beta chains from a single sample sequenced in a study of cytotoxic CD8 clonotypes in ibrutinib-treated CLL. Profiled with immunoSEQ multiplex PCR; TCRdb holds only in-frame clones, not every one. The table shows nearly 300,000 clones, with approximately 79% occurring only once. The starting material was PBMCs, obtained at disease progression, from a patient treated with ibrutinib. The receptors come from a human donor with chronic lymphocytic leukemia.

The chain joins TRBV5-1 to TRBJ1-6; a possible D gene is TRBD1 (5 bases). Per germline, CDR1 SGHRS and CDR2 YFSETQ. The CDR3 is made up of 16 amino acids. The V end lost 4 bases, the J end lost 2 bases, and 13 bases lay between the germline ends. CDR3 in amino acids: CASSPGPQTYNSPLHF. The CDR3 coding sequence is TGCGCCAGCAGCCCGGGACCGCAAACCTATAATTCACCCCTCCACTTT.

This clone was observed a handful of times. The chain joins TRBV10-3 to TRBJ1-2, with D possibly being TRBD1 (6 bases). V lost 11 bases and J lost 4, with 14 bases in between. The germline CDR1 and CDR2 sequences are ENHRY and SYGVKD. The CDR3 runs 12 residues. The CDR3 coding sequence is TGTGCCGCCGGGGGGGGCACCTATGGCTACACCTTC. Its translation is CAAGGGTYGYTF.

The V call is TRBV6-5, the J call TRBJ2-6; D may be TRBD1 or TRBD2 (6 bases each). V was trimmed by 0 bases and J by 6 bases, leaving 12 bases between them. There are 16 residues in the CDR3. Per germline, CDR1 MNHEY and CDR2 SVGAGI. CDR3 residues: CASSYSQGGEANVLTF. The CDR3 coding sequence is TGTGCCAGCAGTTACTCACAGGGCGGGGAGGCCAACGTCCTGACTTTC.

This chain links TRBV19 with TRBJ2-1, with D perhaps being TRBD1 or TRBD2 (7 bases each). The CDR3 sequence is 14 residues long. V was trimmed by 4 bases and J by 9 bases, leaving 16 bases between them. The germline V gene has CDR1 LNHDA and CDR2 SQIVND (reference sequence). CDR3 residues: CASSTSGGGGEQFF. CDR3 DNA: TGTGCCAGTAGTACCTCAGGGGGAGGGGGTGAGCAGTTCTTC.

This sequence joins TRBV5-1 and TRBJ2-5; 11 positions match TRBD2. Trimming cost V 2 bases and J 0 bases; bases outside gene matches: 12. CDR1 and CDR2 from the germline V gene are SGHRS and YFSETQ. CDR3 size: 19 residues. The CDR3 loop reads CASSFPTASGRPYQETQYF. The CDR3 DNA sequence: TGCGCCAGCAGCTTCCCAACGGCTAGCGGGAGGCCGTACCAAGAGACCCAGTACTTC.

The J gene is TRBJ2-7, the V gene TRBV7-3; the match to TRBD2 covers 8 bases. J gave up 6 bases and V 3 bases, and 4 bases lay outside the gene matches. The CDR3 is 13 residues long. CDR1 is SGHTA, CDR2 FQGTGA, per germline. DNA of the CDR3: TGTGCCAGCAGCTTTACCGGGACTAGCGAGCAGTACTTC. Residues: CASSFTGTSEQYF.

This chain links TRBV28 with TRBJ2-1, with 7 bases lining up with TRBD2. Per germline, CDR1 MDHEN and CDR2 SYDVKM. J lost 8 bases, V lost 8 bases, and 3 bases had no gene match. The CDR3 covers 11 residues. CDR3 bases: TGTGCCAGCGGGAGGGCGTATGAGCAGTTCTTC. Protein product: CASGRAYEQFF. The full variable domain, its missing parts supplied by reference TRBV28 and TRBJ2-1, is DVKVTQSSRYLVKRTGEKVFLECVQDMDHENMFWYRQDPGLGLRLIYFSYDVKMKEKGDIPEGYSVSREKKERFSLILESASTNQTSMYLCASGRAYEQFFGPGTRLTVL.

The chain joins TRBV10-1 to TRBJ1-2; TRBD1 agrees at 7 bases. The V gene end was trimmed by 2 bases and the J gene end by 5 bases; junction bases not matched to a gene: 2. The CDR3 is 13 residues long. The V gene's germline CDR1 is WNHNN and CDR2 SYGVQD (reference sequence). The DNA of the CDR3 is TGCGCCAGCAGTGAGGGGACAGAATATGGCTACACCTTC. Protein product: CASSEGTEYGYTF.

The rearrangement uses TRBV5-1 and TRBJ2-7; the D is unclear. CDR1 and CDR2 from the germline V gene are SGHRS and YFSETQ. The V end was cut by 0 bases, the J end by 5 bases, with 6 bases between. The CDR3 consists of 12 residues. DNA for the CDR3: TGCGCCAGCAGCTTGGAGCATGACGAGCAGTACTTC. Protein sequence: CASSLEHDEQYF.

This rearrangement joins TRBV7-2 to TRBJ1-3; TRBD1 might be the D (6 bases). Germline-derived CDR1 and CDR2 are SGHTA and FQGNSA. V gave up 5 bases and J gave up 2 bases, with 19 bases separating them. This CDR3 comprises 17 residues. The CDR3 region has the DNA TGTGCCAGCAGCACCGGCCTCAGGGGCCCCCCTGGAAACACCATATATTTT. Residues: CASSTGLRGPPGNTIYF.

This clone turned up a few times. The gene calls are TRBV7-2 and TRBJ2-3; 10 bases align to TRBD1. V lost 8 bases and J lost 6; bases outside the gene matches: 11. The germline gives CDR1 SGHTA, CDR2 FQGNSA. CDR3 length equals 15 residues. The CDR3 sequence is CASLTGTGDWDTQYF. CDR3 DNA sequence: TGTGCCAGCTTAACCGGGACAGGGGATTGGGATACGCAGTATTTT.